This is a list of T cell receptor beta chains from one sample in a study of CD8 T cells in Susac syndrome. MiXCR was run by TCRdb on the immunoSEQ multiplex PCR reads, yielding one entry per CDR3 protein. The sample holds 170,000 or so distinct CDR3 sequences; approximately 95% are singletons and the top ten take 0.15% to 0.2%. Specimen: CD8+ T cells from PBMCs. Receptors were obtained from a human donor with multiple sclerosis. The CDR3 runs from the conserved cysteine through the conserved F or W. Fields, in order: J gene, V gene, CDR3 protein.

j_gene: TRBJ2-7
v_gene: TRBV20-1
CDR3aa: CSARPLGQGSYEQYF

j_gene: TRBJ2-1
v_gene: TRBV27
CDR3aa: CASSLGTRTQQFF

j_gene: TRBJ2-5
v_gene: TRBV20-1
CDR3aa: CSAKSFGVRLETQYF

j_gene: TRBJ1-5
v_gene: TRBV4-1
CDR3aa: CASSQVGGRINQPQHF

j_gene: TRBJ2-5
v_gene: TRBV27
CDR3aa: CASSAIQGPKETQYF

j_gene: TRBJ2-7
v_gene: TRBV29-1
CDR3aa: CSAPGTGPYEQYF

j_gene: TRBJ2-3
v_gene: TRBV12-3/TRBV12-4
CDR3aa: CASSLVPPIYTDTQYF

j_gene: TRBJ2-7
v_gene: TRBV12-3/TRBV12-4
CDR3aa: CASSLDHRSYEQYF

j_gene: TRBJ1-2
v_gene: TRBV20-1
CDR3aa: CSASLYTPTNYGYTF

j_gene: TRBJ2-2
v_gene: TRBV7-9
CDR3aa: CASSREPGRGTGELFF

j_gene: TRBJ2-3
v_gene: TRBV11-2
CDR3aa: CASSFSPAGETDTQYF

j_gene: TRBJ2-3
v_gene: TRBV20-1
CDR3aa: CSASPRLAGDTDTQYF

j_gene: TRBJ1-1
v_gene: TRBV20-1
CDR3aa: CSARQLEAFF

j_gene: TRBJ1-2
v_gene: TRBV3-1
CDR3aa: CASSPRITGLANYGYTF

j_gene: TRBJ1-1
v_gene: TRBV29-1
CDR3aa: CSVSIGGEGTFF

j_gene: TRBJ1-2
v_gene: TRBV29-1
CDR3aa: CSVLFRDSNYGYTF

j_gene: TRBJ1-2
v_gene: TRBV6-5
CDR3aa: CASSQGHRADYGYTF

j_gene: TRBJ2-3
v_gene: TRBV5-1
CDR3aa: CASTTPSTGYGADTQYF

j_gene: TRBJ1-2
v_gene: TRBV29-1
CDR3aa: CSVDQGEYGYTF

j_gene: TRBJ2-5
v_gene: TRBV3-1
CDR3aa: CASNGRATSGGGETQYF

j_gene: TRBJ2-7
v_gene: TRBV20-1
CDR3aa: CSARAPSGRTSYEQYF

j_gene: TRBJ2-1
v_gene: TRBV5-1
CDR3aa: CASSSGLAYEQFF

j_gene: TRBJ1-1
v_gene: TRBV20-1
CDR3aa: CSASFGTEAFF

j_gene: TRBJ2-7
v_gene: TRBV25-1
CDR3aa: CASSELVGGEQYF

j_gene: TRBJ2-5
v_gene: TRBV29-1
CDR3aa: CSVNGQGGDQETQYF

j_gene: TRBJ2-5
v_gene: TRBV27
CDR3aa: CASSSPSQPETQYF

j_gene: TRBJ1-1
v_gene: TRBV27
CDR3aa: CASSDRSSNTEAFF

j_gene: TRBJ2-7
v_gene: TRBV28
CDR3aa: CASRWDREGYEQYF

j_gene: TRBJ2-1
v_gene: TRBV7-9
CDR3aa: CASSLPLTTGDEQFF

j_gene: TRBJ2-3
v_gene: TRBV11-2
CDR3aa: CASSYLANTDTQYF

j_gene: TRBJ2-2
v_gene: TRBV9
CDR3aa: CASSFRTSSGELFF

j_gene: TRBJ2-1
v_gene: TRBV28
CDR3aa: CASSPGPAYNEQFF

j_gene: TRBJ1-5
v_gene: TRBV2
CDR3aa: CASKISFNQPQHF

j_gene: TRBJ2-7
v_gene: TRBV2
CDR3aa: CASSAGVSYEQYF

j_gene: TRBJ1-1
v_gene: TRBV30
CDR3aa: CAWSVGTVEAFF

j_gene: TRBJ2-7
v_gene: TRBV29-1
CDR3aa: CSAGMDREHEQYF

j_gene: TRBJ1-2
v_gene: TRBV20-1
CDR3aa: CSARDSTGGGYTF

j_gene: TRBJ2-1
v_gene: TRBV19
CDR3aa: CASSIIAGGTYEQFF

j_gene: TRBJ2-1
v_gene: TRBV19
CDR3aa: CASSMLSGEGRAYNEQFF

j_gene: TRBJ2-7
v_gene: TRBV15
CDR3aa: CATSRQGQAYEQYF

j_gene: TRBJ2-1
v_gene: TRBV6-1
CDR3aa: CASSEARTGNGNEQFF

j_gene: TRBJ2-7
v_gene: TRBV28
CDR3aa: CATKQGLFEQYF

j_gene: TRBJ2-2
v_gene: TRBV10-3
CDR3aa: CAVRTGAGELFF

j_gene: TRBJ2-7
v_gene: TRBV6-1
CDR3aa: CASSRSAGQRESYEQYF

j_gene: TRBJ2-1
v_gene: TRBV3-1
CDR3aa: CASSHEDLLGLVGQFF

j_gene: TRBJ2-1
v_gene: TRBV6-5
CDR3aa: CASSYNRQAGNEQFF

j_gene: TRBJ1-5
v_gene: TRBV28
CDR3aa: CASSDRFSNQPQHF

j_gene: TRBJ2-1
v_gene: TRBV15
CDR3aa: CATSRGELEWDEQFF

j_gene: TRBJ2-1
v_gene: TRBV7-8
CDR3aa: CASSPGRSYNEQFF

j_gene: TRBJ2-1
v_gene: TRBV3-1
CDR3aa: CASSHKDSKSGIPNEQFF

j_gene: TRBJ1-5
v_gene: TRBV19
CDR3aa: CASFPGGNQPQHF

j_gene: TRBJ1-2
v_gene: TRBV7-8
CDR3aa: CASSLLLSLSDGYTF

j_gene: TRBJ2-1
v_gene: TRBV28
CDR3aa: CASMGGTSYHEQFF